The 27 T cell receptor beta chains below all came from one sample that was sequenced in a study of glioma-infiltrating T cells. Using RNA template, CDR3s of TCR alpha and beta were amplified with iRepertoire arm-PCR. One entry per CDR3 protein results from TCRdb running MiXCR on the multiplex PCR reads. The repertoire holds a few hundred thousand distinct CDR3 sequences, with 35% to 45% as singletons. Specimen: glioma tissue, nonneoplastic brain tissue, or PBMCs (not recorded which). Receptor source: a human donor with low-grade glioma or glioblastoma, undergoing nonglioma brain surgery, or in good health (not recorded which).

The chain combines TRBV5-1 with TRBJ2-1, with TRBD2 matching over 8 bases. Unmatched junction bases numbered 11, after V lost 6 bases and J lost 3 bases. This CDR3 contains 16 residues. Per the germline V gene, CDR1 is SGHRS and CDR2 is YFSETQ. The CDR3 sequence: CASKEREGLVYNEQFF. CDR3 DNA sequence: TGCGCCAGCAAGGAACGGGAGGGCCTAGTCTACAATGAGCAGTTCTTC.

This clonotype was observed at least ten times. The CDR3 DNA reads TGTGCCAGCAGTTTTCAACGGCCGGTTGATACGCAGTATTTT. It translates to CASSFQRPVDTQYF. The V gene is TRBV27, the J gene TRBJ2-3; D unclear. CDR1 and CDR2 (germline): MNHEY, SMNVEV (reference sequence). Trimming removed 3 bases at V and 6 bases at J, with 13 bases between. The CDR3 is made up of 14 amino acids.

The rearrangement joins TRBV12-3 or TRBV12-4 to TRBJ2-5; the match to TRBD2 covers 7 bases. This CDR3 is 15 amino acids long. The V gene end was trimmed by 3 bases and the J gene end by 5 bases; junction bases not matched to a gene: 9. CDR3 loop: CASSLGRGRDETQYF. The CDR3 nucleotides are TGTGCCAGCAGTTTGGGCCGCGGGAGAGATGAGACCCAGTACTTC.

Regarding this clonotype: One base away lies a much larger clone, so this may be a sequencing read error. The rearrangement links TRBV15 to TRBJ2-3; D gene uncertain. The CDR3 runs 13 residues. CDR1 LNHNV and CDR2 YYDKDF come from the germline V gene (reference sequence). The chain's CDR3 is CATRRAFTDTQYF. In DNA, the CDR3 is TGTGCCACCAGAAGAGCGTTCACAGATACGCAGTATTTT.

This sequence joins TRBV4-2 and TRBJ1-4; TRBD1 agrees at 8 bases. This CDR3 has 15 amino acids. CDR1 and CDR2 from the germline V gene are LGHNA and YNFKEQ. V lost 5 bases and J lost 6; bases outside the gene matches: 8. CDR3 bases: TGTGCCAGCAGCTTCCAGGAGACAGGGGATGAAAAACTGTTTTTT. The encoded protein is CASSFQETGDEKLFF.

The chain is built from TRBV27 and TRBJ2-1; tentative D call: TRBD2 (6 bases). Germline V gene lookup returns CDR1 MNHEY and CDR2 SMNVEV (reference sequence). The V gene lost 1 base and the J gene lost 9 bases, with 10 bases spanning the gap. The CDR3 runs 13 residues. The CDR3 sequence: CASSLWGVGEQFF. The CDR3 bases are TGTGCCAGCAGTTTATGGGGGGTGGGTGAGCAGTTCTTC.

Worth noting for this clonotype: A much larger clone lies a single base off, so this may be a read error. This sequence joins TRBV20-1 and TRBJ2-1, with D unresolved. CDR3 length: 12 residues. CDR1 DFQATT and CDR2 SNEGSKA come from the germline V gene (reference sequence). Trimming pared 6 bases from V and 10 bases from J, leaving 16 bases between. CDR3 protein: CSAARSSYEQFF. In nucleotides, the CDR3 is TGCAGTGCCGCCAGGAGCTCCTACGAGCAGTTCTTC.

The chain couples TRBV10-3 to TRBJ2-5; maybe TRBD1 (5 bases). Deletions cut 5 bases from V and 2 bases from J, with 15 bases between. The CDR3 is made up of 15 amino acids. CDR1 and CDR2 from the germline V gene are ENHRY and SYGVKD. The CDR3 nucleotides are TGTGCCATCAGTTTGACCGGACAAAAACAAGAGACCCAGTACTTC. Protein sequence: CAISLTGQKQETQYF.

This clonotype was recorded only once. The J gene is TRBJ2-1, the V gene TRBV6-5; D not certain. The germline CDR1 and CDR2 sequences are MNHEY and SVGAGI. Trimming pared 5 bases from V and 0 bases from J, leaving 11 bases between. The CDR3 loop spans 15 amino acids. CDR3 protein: CASSPSYISYNEQFF. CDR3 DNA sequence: TGTGCCAGCAGTCCCTCGTATATCTCCTACAATGAGCAGTTCTTC.

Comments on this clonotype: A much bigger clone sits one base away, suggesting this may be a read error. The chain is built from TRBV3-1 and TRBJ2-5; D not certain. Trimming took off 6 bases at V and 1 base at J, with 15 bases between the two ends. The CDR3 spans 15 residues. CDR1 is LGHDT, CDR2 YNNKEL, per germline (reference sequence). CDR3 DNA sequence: TGTGCCAGCAGTTACTCCCTGCAAGCCCAAGAGACCCAGTACTTC. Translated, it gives CASSYSLQAQETQYF.

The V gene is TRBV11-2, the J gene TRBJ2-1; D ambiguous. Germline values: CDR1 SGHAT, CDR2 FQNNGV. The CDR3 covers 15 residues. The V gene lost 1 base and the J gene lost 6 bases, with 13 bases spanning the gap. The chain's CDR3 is CASSLAKSPCNEQFF. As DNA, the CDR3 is TGTGCCAGCAGCTTAGCTAAGTCCCCCTGCAATGAGCAGTTCTTC. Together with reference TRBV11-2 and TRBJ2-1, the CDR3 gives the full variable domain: EAGVAQSPRYKIIEKRQSVAFWCNPISGHATLYWYQQILGQGPKLLIQFQNNGVVDDSQLPKDRFSAERLKGVDSTLKIQPAKLEDSAVYLCASSLAKSPCNEQFFGPGTRLTVL.

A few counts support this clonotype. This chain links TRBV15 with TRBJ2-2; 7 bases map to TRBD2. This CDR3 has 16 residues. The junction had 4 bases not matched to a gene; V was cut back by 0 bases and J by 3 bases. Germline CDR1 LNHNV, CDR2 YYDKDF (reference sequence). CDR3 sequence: CATSRETSEYTGELFF. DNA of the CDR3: TGTGCCACCAGCAGAGAAACTAGCGAGTACACCGGGGAGCTGTTTTTT.

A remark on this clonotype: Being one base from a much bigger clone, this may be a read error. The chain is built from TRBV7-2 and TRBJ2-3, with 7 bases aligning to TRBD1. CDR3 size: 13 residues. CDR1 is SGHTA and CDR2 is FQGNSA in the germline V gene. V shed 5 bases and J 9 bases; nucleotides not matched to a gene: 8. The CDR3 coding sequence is TGTGCCAGCAGCCCCTCGACAGGGAAGACGCAGTATTTT. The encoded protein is CASSPSTGKTQYF.

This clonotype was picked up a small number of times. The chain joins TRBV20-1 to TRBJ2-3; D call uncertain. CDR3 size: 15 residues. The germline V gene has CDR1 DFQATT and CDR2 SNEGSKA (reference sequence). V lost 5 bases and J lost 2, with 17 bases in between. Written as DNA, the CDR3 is TGCAGTGCTGGTTTAGGTCTTCCGGTCACAGATACGCAGTATTTT. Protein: CSAGLGLPVTDTQYF.

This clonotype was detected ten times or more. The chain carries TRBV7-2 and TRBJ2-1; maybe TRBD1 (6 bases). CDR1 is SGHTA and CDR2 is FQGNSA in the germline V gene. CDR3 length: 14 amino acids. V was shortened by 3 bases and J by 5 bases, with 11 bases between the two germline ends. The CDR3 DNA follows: TGTGCCAGCAGCTTCGACAGGTTCAACAATGAGCAGTTCTTC. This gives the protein CASSFDRFNNEQFF.

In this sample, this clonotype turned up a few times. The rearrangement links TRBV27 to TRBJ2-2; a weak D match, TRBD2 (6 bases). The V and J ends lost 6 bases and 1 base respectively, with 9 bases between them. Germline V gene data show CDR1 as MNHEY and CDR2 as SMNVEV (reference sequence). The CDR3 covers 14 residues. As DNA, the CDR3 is TGTGCCAGCAGCTTGACTAGGAACACCGGGGAGCTGTTTTTT. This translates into CASSLTRNTGELFF.

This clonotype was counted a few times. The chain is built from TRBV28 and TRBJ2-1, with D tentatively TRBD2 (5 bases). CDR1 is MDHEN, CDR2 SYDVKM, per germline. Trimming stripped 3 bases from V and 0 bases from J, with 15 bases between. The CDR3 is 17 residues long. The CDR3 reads CASSFTTWEISYNEQFF. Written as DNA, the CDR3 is TGTGCCAGCAGTTTTACCACTTGGGAGATCTCCTACAATGAGCAGTTCTTC.

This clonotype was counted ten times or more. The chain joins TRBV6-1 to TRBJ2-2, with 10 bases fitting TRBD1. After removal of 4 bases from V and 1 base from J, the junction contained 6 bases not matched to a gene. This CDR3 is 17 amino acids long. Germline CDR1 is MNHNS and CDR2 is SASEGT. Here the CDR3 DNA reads TGTGCCAGCAGTGCGGGACAGGGGCCCCAGAACACCGGGGAGCTGTTTTTT. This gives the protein CASSAGQGPQNTGELFF.

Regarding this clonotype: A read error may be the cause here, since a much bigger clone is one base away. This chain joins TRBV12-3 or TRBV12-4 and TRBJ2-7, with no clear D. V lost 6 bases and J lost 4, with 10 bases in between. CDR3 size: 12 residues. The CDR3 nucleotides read TGTGCCAGCAGGTACATGGGGTACGAGCAGTACTTC. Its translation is CASRYMGYEQYF.

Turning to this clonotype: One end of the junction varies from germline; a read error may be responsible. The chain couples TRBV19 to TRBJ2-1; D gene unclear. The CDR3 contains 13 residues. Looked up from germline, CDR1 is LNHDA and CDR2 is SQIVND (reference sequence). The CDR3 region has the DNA TGTGCCAGTAGTACCGGATCCTACAATGAGAAGTTCTTC. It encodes CASSTGSYNEKFF. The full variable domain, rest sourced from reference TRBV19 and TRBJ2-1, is DGGITQSPKYLFRKEGQNVTLSCEQNLNHDAMYWYRQDPGQGLRLIYYSQIVNDFQKGDIAEGYSVSREKKESFPLTVTSAQKNPTAFYLCASSTGSYNEKFFGPGTRLTVL.

The CDR3, as DNA: TGTGCCAGCAGTGGGTATTCAGATACGCAGTATTTT. The encoded protein is CASSGYSDTQYF. This chain connects TRBV12-3 or TRBV12-4 to TRBJ2-3; D unclear. The CDR3 has 12 residues. V lost 5 bases to trimming and J lost 4 bases, with 7 bases between them.

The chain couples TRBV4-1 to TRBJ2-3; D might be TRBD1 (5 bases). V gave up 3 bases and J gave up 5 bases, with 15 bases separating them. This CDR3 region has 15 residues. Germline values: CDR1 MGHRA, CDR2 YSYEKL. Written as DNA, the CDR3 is TGCGCCAGCAGCCAGACGAAGGGGTTCCTAGATACGCAGTATTTT. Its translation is CASSQTKGFLDTQYF.

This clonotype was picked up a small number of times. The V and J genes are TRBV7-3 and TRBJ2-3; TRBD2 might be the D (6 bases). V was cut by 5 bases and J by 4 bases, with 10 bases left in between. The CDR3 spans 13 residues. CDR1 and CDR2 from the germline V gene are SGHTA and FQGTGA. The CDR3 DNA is TGTGCCAGCAGCGCCTCTAGCGCAGATACGCAGTATTTT. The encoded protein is CASSASSADTQYF.

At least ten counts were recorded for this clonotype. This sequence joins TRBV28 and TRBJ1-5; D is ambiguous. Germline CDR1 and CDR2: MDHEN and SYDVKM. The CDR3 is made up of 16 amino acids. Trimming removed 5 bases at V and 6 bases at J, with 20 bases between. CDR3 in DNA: TGTGCCAGCAGTATAAACGGCCTAGGAGGGAGTCAGCCCCAGCATTTT. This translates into CASSINGLGGSQPQHF.

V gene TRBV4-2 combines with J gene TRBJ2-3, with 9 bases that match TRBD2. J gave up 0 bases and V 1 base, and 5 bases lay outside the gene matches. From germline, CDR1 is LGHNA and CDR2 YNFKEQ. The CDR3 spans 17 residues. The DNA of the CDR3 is TGTGCCAGCAGCCAAGTCTGGCGGGAGGGTAGCACAGATACGCAGTATTTT. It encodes CASSQVWREGSTDTQYF.

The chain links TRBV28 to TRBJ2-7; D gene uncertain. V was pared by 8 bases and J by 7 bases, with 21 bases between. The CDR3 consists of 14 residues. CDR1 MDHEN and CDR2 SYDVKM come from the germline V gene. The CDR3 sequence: CASGFSRNQREQYF. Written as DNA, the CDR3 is TGTGCCAGCGGCTTTAGCAGAAACCAAAGGGAGCAGTACTTC.

CDR3 loop: CASSNPFVGTQTHQPQHF. CDR3 DNA sequence: TGTGCCAGTAGTAATCCCTTTGTGGGTACCCAAACCCATCAGCCCCAGCATTTT. J is TRBJ1-5 and V is TRBV19; D remains ambiguous. The V end was cut by 4 bases, the J end by 5 bases, with 24 bases between. The CDR3 sequence is 18 residues long. Germline lookup yields CDR1 LNHDA and CDR2 SQIVND (reference sequence).